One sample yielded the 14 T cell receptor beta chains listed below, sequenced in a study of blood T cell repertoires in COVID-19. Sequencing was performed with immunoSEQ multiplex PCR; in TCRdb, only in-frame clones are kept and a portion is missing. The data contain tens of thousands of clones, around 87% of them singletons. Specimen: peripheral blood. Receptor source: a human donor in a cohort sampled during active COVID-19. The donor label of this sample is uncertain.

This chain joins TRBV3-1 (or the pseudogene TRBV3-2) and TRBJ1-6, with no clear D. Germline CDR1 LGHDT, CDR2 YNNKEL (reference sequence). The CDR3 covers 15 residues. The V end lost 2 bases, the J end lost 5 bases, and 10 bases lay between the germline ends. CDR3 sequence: CASSQYQRDNSPLHF. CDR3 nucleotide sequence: TGTGCCAGCAGCCAATACCAACGGGATAATTCACCCCTCCACTTT.

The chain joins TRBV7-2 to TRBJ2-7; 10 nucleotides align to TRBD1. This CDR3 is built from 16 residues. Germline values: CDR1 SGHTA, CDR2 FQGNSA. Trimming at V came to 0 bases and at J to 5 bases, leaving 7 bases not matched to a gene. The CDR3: CASSLAKRTGGDEQYF. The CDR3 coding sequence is TGTGCCAGCAGCTTAGCCAAGAGGACAGGGGGAGACGAGCAGTACTTC.

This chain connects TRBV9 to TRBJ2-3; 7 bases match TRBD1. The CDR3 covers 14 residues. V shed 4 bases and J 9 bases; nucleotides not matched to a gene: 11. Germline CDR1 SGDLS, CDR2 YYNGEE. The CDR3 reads CASSPRDSGDTQYF. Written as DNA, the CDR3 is TGTGCCAGCAGCCCAAGGGACAGCGGAGACACGCAGTATTTT.

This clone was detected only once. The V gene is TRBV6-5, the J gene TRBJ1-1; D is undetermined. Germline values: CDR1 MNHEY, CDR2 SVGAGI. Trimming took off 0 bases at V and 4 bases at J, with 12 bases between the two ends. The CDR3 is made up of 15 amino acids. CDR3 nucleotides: TGTGCCAGCAGTTACTCGAGAGACAAGATCACTGAAGCTTTCTTT. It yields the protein CASSYSRDKITEAFF.

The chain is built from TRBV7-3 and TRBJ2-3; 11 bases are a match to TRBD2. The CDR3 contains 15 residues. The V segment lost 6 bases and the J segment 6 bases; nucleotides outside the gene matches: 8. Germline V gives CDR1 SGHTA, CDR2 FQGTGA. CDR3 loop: CASSHSGGAPDTQYF. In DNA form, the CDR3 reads TGTGCCAGCAGTCATAGCGGGGGGGCCCCTGATACGCAGTATTTT.

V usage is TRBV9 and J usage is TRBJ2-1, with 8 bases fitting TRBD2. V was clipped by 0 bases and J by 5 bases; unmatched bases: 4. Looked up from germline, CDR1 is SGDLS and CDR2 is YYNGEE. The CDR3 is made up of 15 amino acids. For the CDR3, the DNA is TGTGCCAGCAGCGTAGCTTTAGCGGGGCACAATGAGCAGTTCTTC. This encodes CASSVALAGHNEQFF.

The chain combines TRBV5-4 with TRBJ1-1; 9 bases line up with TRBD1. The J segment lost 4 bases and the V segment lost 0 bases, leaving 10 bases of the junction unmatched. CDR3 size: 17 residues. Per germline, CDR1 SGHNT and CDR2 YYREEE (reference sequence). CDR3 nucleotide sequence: TGTGCCAGCAGCTTGGGGACAGGGGCAATGGGGAGCACTGAAGCTTTCTTT. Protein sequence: CASSLGTGAMGSTEAFF. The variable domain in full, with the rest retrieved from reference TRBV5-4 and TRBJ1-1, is ETGVTQSPTHLIKTRGQQVTLRCSSQSGHNTVSWYQQALGQGPQFIFQYYREEENGRGNFPPRFSGLQFPNYSSELNVNALELDDSALYLCASSLGTGAMGSTEAFFGQGTRLTVV.

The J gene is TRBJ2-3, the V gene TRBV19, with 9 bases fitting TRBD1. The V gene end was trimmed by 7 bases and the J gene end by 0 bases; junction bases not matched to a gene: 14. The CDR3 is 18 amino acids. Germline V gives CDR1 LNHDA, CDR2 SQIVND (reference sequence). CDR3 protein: CASISARRDRASTDTQYF. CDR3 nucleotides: TGTGCCAGTATTTCAGCCCGCCGGGACAGGGCGAGCACAGATACGCAGTATTTT.

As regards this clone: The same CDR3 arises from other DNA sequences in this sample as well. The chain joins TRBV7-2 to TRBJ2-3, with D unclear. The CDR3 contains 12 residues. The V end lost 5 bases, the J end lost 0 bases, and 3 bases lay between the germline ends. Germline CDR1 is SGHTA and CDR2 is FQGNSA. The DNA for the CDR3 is TGTGCCAGCAGCACTAGCACAGATACGCAGTATTTT. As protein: CASSTSTDTQYF.

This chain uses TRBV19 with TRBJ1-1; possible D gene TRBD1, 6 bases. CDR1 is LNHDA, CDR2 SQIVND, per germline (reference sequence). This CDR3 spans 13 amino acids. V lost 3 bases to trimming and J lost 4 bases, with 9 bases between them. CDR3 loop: CASSINRATEAFF. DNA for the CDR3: TGTGCCAGTAGTATTAACAGGGCCACTGAAGCTTTCTTT.

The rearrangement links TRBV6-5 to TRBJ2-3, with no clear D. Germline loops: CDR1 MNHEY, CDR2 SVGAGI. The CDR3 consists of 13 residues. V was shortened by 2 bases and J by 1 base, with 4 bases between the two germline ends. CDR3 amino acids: CASSYRGTDTQYF. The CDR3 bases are TGTGCCAGCAGTTACCGGGGCACAGATACGCAGTATTTT.

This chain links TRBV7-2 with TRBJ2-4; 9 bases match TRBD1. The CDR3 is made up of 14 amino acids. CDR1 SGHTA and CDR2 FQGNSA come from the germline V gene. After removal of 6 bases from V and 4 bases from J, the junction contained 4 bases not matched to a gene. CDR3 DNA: TGTGCCAGCAGAGAAGACAGGGGGAAAAACATTCAGTACTTC. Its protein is CASREDRGKNIQYF.

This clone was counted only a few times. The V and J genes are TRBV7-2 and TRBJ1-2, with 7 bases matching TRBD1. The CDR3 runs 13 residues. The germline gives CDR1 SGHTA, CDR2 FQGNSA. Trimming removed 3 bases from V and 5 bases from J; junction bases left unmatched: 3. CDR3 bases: TGTGCCAGCAGCTTCACAGGGGTTTATGGCTACACCTTC. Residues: CASSFTGVYGYTF.

DNA for the CDR3: TGTGCCAGCAGCATGCTTCATAGCCCCTACGAGCAGTACTTC. Protein product: CASSMLHSPYEQYF. This rearrangement joins TRBV5-5 to TRBJ2-7; no clear D. The CDR3 totals 14 residues. Germline V gene sequence: CDR1 SGHKS, CDR2 YYEKEE (reference sequence). Trimming left V 4 bases short and J 2 bases short, with 13 bases between.